Following are 20 T cell receptor beta chains from one sample sequenced in a study of shared clonotypes between healthy human individuals. Method: immunoSEQ multiplex PCR; TCRdb's copy keeps in-frame clones and lacks some. The sample lists 2 million to 3 million clones; approximately 94% were seen once. The sample was naive CD4+ T cells sorted from blood. This sample's subset: CD45RA+ positively selected. The receptors stem from a man between 18 and 29 years old in good health.

This clone was observed once. The CDR3 DNA sequence: TGTGCCAGCAGTCCCCAGGGTACAGGGGGCTACACCTTC. Translating gives CASSPQGTGGYTF. This chain connects TRBV28 to TRBJ1-2, with D possibly matching TRBD1 (6 bases). From germline, CDR1 is MDHEN and CDR2 SYDVKM. The CDR3 totals 13 residues. With 5 bases removed from V and 8 bases from J, the gap between germline ends came to 15 bases.

This chain connects TRBV15 to TRBJ1-2, with D perhaps TRBD1 (6 bases). This CDR3 has 14 residues. Trimming took off 3 bases at V and 3 bases at J, with 11 bases between the two ends. Looked up from germline, CDR1 is LNHNV and CDR2 is YYDKDF (reference sequence). Here the CDR3 reads CATSSSTGDYGYTF. DNA of the CDR3: TGTGCCACCAGCAGTTCGACAGGAGACTATGGCTACACCTTC. Full variable domain (missing parts from reference TRBV15 and TRBJ1-2): DAMVIQNPRYQVTQFGKPVTLSCSQTLNHNVMYWYQQKSSQAPKLLFHYYDKDFNNEADTPDNFQSRRPNTSFCFLDIRSPGLGDTAMYLCATSSSTGDYGYTFGSGTRLTVV.

A word on this clone: Other DNA sequences within the sample encode an identical CDR3. V and J are TRBV2 and TRBJ1-4; D remains unclear. This CDR3 has 11 amino acids. V was pared by 5 bases and J by 7 bases, with 5 bases between. Germline loops: CDR1 SNHLY, CDR2 FYNNEI. The chain's CDR3 is CASSRVEKLFF. Here the CDR3 DNA reads TGTGCCAGCAGTAGAGTTGAAAAACTGTTTTTT.

The genes are TRBV10-2 and TRBJ2-5; 9 bases map to TRBD2. Losses at the gene ends were 6 bases for V and 4 bases for J; bases not matched to a gene: 6. CDR1 WSHSY and CDR2 SAAADI come from the germline V gene. The CDR3 sequence is 14 residues long. The CDR3 is CASSGGGGGETQYF. CDR3 nucleotide sequence: TGCGCCAGCAGCGGCGGCGGGGGGGGAGAGACCCAGTACTTC.

In DNA, the CDR3 is TGTGCCAGCAGCTTAGTACCCCCACAGCGTGCTAACTATGGCTACACCTTC. This gives the protein CASSLVPPQRANYGYTF. V gene TRBV7-9 combines with J gene TRBJ1-2; D gene unclear. CDR3 length: 17 residues. Trimming removed 1 base at V and 0 bases at J, with 15 bases between. Germline V gives CDR1 SEHNR, CDR2 FQNEAQ (reference sequence).

This chain uses TRBV2 with TRBJ1-1; D may be TRBD1 (6 bases). The CDR3 runs 13 residues. Trimming removed 0 bases from V and 11 bases from J, with 13 bases in between. Germline-derived CDR1 and CDR2 are SNHLY and FYNNEI. The chain's CDR3 is CASSEAGGEGAFF. In DNA form, the CDR3 reads TGTGCCAGCAGTGAAGCGGGGGGCGAGGGGGCTTTCTTT.

This chain uses TRBV5-4 with TRBJ2-1; 11 positions match TRBD1. The J segment lost 2 bases and the V segment lost 3 bases, leaving 4 bases of the junction unmatched. The CDR3 runs 16 residues. Germline V gene data show CDR1 as SGHNT and CDR2 as YYREEE (reference sequence). The CDR3 sequence is CASSSGTGGPYNEQFF. The CDR3 DNA reads as TGTGCCAGCAGCTCCGGGACAGGGGGACCCTACAATGAGCAGTTCTTC.

This chain links TRBV15 with TRBJ2-1; TRBD2 matches 8 bases. Germline V gene data show CDR1 as LNHNV and CDR2 as YYDKDF (reference sequence). The CDR3 is made up of 19 amino acids. V shed 4 bases and J 0 bases; nucleotides not matched to a gene: 14. The CDR3 bases are TGTGCCACCAGCATGTTCTATAGCGGGAACGAAAGCTCCTACAATGAGCAGTTCTTC. Translated: CATSMFYSGNESSYNEQFF. Looking up the rest from reference TRBV15 and TRBJ2-1 gives the full variable domain: DAMVIQNPRYQVTQFGKPVTLSCSQTLNHNVMYWYQQKSSQAPKLLFHYYDKDFNNEADTPDNFQSRRPNTSFCFLDIRSPGLGDTAMYLCATSMFYSGNESSYNEQFFGPGTRLTVL.

The V and J genes are TRBV4-1 and TRBJ2-2; D is uncertain. Trimming removed 0 bases at V and 0 bases at J, with 8 bases between. Germline V lookup: CDR1 MGHRA, CDR2 YSYEKL. The CDR3 runs to 16 residues. The DNA of the CDR3 is TGCGCCAGCAGCCAAGATAATCGGCCGAACACCGGGGAGCTGTTTTTT. Its translation is CASSQDNRPNTGELFF.

Regarding this clone: Other nucleotide sequences in the sample specify the same CDR3. The chain employs TRBV2 and TRBJ1-1; D is undetermined. Germline assignment: CDR1 SNHLY and CDR2 FYNNEI. The CDR3 is 14 residues long. Trimming removed 2 bases from V and 0 bases from J, with 7 bases in between. CDR3 DNA sequence: TGTGCCAGCAGTGAAAGGGAGCTGAACACTGAAGCTTTCTTT. Encoded protein: CASSERELNTEAFF.

The chain combines TRBV6-1 with TRBJ2-1; D might be TRBD1 (5 bases). The CDR3 loop spans 15 amino acids. Germline loops: CDR1 MNHNS, CDR2 SASEGT. Deletions cut 6 bases from V and 2 bases from J, with 14 bases between. In nucleotides, the CDR3 is TGTGCCAGCAGCCCAGGCAGGGTCACCTACAATGAGCAGTTCTTC. Translation gives CASSPGRVTYNEQFF.

CDR3 bases: TGTGCCAGCAGCTTAGAAGGGCGCAGGGGCTCAGGCTACACCTTC. It is translated as CASSLEGRRGSGYTF. V and J are TRBV11-2 and TRBJ1-2; D may be TRBD1 (6 bases). The CDR3 sequence is 15 residues long. The germline CDR1 and CDR2 sequences are SGHAT and FQNNGV. V lost 0 bases and J 8 bases, leaving 16 bases between the germline ends.

This clone has only one observation. This sequence joins TRBV2 and TRBJ1-3; maybe TRBD1 (6 bases). This CDR3 comprises 15 residues. Germline CDR1 reads SNHLY; CDR2 reads FYNNEI. The V end was cut by 6 bases, the J end by 4 bases, with 16 bases between. This CDR3 is CASSRRWDNGNTIYF. The DNA for the CDR3 is TGTGCCAGCAGCCGAAGATGGGACAACGGAAACACCATATATTTT.

The chain is built from TRBV11-3 and TRBJ2-5; D gene unclear. Trimming took off 5 bases at V and 5 bases at J, with 12 bases between the two ends. There are 13 residues in the CDR3. The germline gives CDR1 SGHNT, CDR2 YENEEA. The CDR3 protein is CASSRTDGETQYF. CDR3 nucleotide sequence: TGTGCCAGCAGCCGAACGGACGGGGAGACCCAGTACTTC.

The chain is built from TRBV6-5 and TRBJ2-7; D is possibly TRBD1 (6 bases). Germline V gene data show CDR1 as MNHEY and CDR2 as SVGAGI. The CDR3 sequence is 12 residues long. V dropped 2 bases and J dropped 6 bases, with 8 bases sitting between them. The DNA of the CDR3 is TGTGCCAGCAGTTACGCGACAGGCGAGCAGTACTTC. It yields the protein CASSYATGEQYF.

A remark on this clone: This sample also contains other DNA sequences that code for the same CDR3. The chain employs TRBV5-8 and TRBJ2-7, with D unclear. The CDR3 runs 12 residues. V shed 0 bases and J shed 3 bases, with 4 bases lying between them. Germline CDR1 SGHTS, CDR2 YDEGEE. The CDR3 coding sequence is TGTGCCAGCAGCTTGGGTGGCTACGAGCAGTACTTC. Protein product: CASSLGGYEQYF.

Concerning this clone: Other DNA sequences in the sample encode the same CDR3. The J gene is TRBJ1-5, the V gene TRBV27; 11 bases fit TRBD1. The CDR3 totals 15 residues. With 5 bases clipped from V and 4 bases from J, the junction kept 4 bases outside the gene matches. The germline gives CDR1 MNHEY, CDR2 SMNVEV (reference sequence). The CDR3 DNA reads TGTGCCAGCAGTGCCGGGACAGGGGGGAATCAGCCCCAGCATTTT. Translated: CASSAGTGGNQPQHF.

This sequence joins TRBV6-1 and TRBJ1-2; maybe TRBD1 (5 bases). Deletions cut 6 bases from V and 5 bases from J, with 13 bases between. The CDR3 loop spans 13 amino acids. CDR1 MNHNS and CDR2 SASEGT come from the germline V gene. As DNA, the CDR3 is TGTGCCAGCAGCCCCCAGGGAGGGTATGGCTACACCTTC. Translation: CASSPQGGYGYTF.

The chain joins TRBV5-8 to TRBJ1-4; 11 bases agree with TRBD1. Germline V gene sequence: CDR1 SGHTS, CDR2 YDEGEE. With 5 bases clipped from V and 5 bases from J, the junction kept 14 bases outside the gene matches. This CDR3 has 18 residues. The CDR3 here is CASRERTGGGIGNEKLFF. In nucleotides, the CDR3 is TGTGCCAGCAGGGAGCGGACAGGGGGCGGAATCGGGAATGAAAAACTGTTTTTT. The full variable domain, in which reference TRBV5-8 and TRBJ1-4 provide the parts outside the CDR3, is EAGVTQSPTHLIKTRGQQATLRCSPISGHTSVYWYQQALGLGLQFLLWYDEGEERNRGNFPPRFSGRQFPNYSSELNVNALELEDSALYLCASRERTGGGIGNEKLFFGSGTQLSVL.

The chain recombines TRBV2 with TRBJ2-4, with a weak D call TRBD1 (6 bases). Trimming pared 7 bases from V and 3 bases from J, leaving 16 bases between. The CDR3 extends over 15 amino acids. CDR1 SNHLY and CDR2 FYNNEI come from the germline V gene. CDR3 in DNA: TGTGCCAGCAACAGGGCAGAGATGGGCAAAAACATTCAGTACTTC. The encoded protein is CASNRAEMGKNIQYF.